This is a list of T cell receptor beta chains from one sample in a study of T cell responses to AZD1222 COVID-19 vaccine. Only in-frame clones appear in the TCRdb table, and some are missing; sequencing was by immunoSEQ multiplex PCR. The top ten hold approximately 2.6% of the sample, which has about 140,000 clones, 80% to 95% seen once. The starting material was peripheral blood, obtained on day 0 of AZD1222 vaccination. The receptors were sampled from an adult in good health. Each CDR3 is given with its conserved first and last residue. The D gene is left open where the match is weak. Size tells how often a clone was seen (once, few, many) or the class of an expanded clone, and some rows leave it out.

v_call	d_call	clone_size	j_call	cdr3_nt	cdr3_aa
TRBV11-3	.	.	TRBJ2-3	TGTGCCAGCAGCTTAGGAGGTCTGGGCACAGATACGCAGTATTTT	CASSLGGLGTDTQYF
TRBV10-3	.	.	TRBJ2-7	TGTGCCATCAGATTGAGCCAGGGAGAGGGCTACGAGCAGTACTTC	CAIRLSQGEGYEQYF
TRBV5-3	.	.	TRBJ2-2	TGTGCCAGAAGCCCGGTTGGAGGCGGGGAAAACACCGGGGAGCTGTTTTTT	CARSPVGGGENTGELFF
TRBV2	TRBD2	.	TRBJ2-3	TGTGCCAGCAGTGACTTTAGCGGGGTACCAGATACGCAGTATTTT	CASSDFSGVPDTQYF
TRBV2	TRBD1	.	TRBJ2-7	TGTGCCAGCAGTCCTTATGGACAGGGAGTAGGCGAGCAGTACTTC	CASSPYGQGVGEQYF
TRBV2	.	once	TRBJ1-1	TGTGCCAGCCATACCGAGACCTACACTGAAGCTTTCTTT	CASHTETYTEAFF
TRBV15	.	.	TRBJ1-2	TGTGCCATCTCGACAGTGTTGAGCGGCTACACCTTC	CAISTVLSGYTF
TRBV19	TRBD1	.	TRBJ1-5	TGTGCCAGTAGTATAACCGGGACAGAGGTTTATAGCAATCAGCCCCAGCATTTT	CASSITGTEVYSNQPQHF
TRBV12-5	.	once	TRBJ2-3	TGTGCTAGTGGTTTGGGGCGAGGCGGTGATACGCAGTATTTT	CASGLGRGGDTQYF
TRBV9	.	.	TRBJ1-5	TGTGCCAGCAGCGTAGGAGGGGCGAATCAGCCCCAGCATTTT	CASSVGGANQPQHF
TRBV24-1	.	.	TRBJ2-3	TGTGCCGTCAATGGGGGGAGCACAGATACGCAGTATTTT	CAVNGGSTDTQYF
TRBV9	.	.	TRBJ1-2	TGTGCCAGCAGTCCCGGACAGTTCGGCTATGGCTACACCTTC	CASSPGQFGYGYTF
TRBV5-8	.	.	TRBJ1-5	TGTGCCAGCAGCCCCCTAATTTATAGCAATCAGCCCCAGCATTTT	CASSPLIYSNQPQHF
TRBV7-3	.	.	TRBJ2-3	TGTGCCAGCAGCTTATCTAGGAGTTCGGATACGCAGTATTTT	CASSLSRSSDTQYF
TRBV5-4	TRBD2	few	TRBJ2-7	TGTGCCAGCAGCTCGACTAGCAGGTACGAGCAGTACTTC	CASSSTSRYEQYF
TRBV6-5	.	.	TRBJ1-1	TGTGCCAGCGAGGAAGAAGTGCAAGCTTTCTTT	CASEEEVQAFF
TRBV2	.	.	TRBJ1-1	TGTGCCAGCAGTGTGGTCGGGCATCGTCGTGCTGAAGCTTTCTTT	CASSVVGHRRAEAFF
TRBV7-3	.	once	TRBJ2-3	TGTGCCAGCACCCGTGGAAGAGTTCCAAATACGCAGTATTTT	CASTRGRVPNTQYF
TRBV20-1	.	.	TRBJ1-1	TGCAGTGCTAGTAGAGAGGCGATCGCTGAAGCTTTCTTT	CSASREAIAEAFF
TRBV10-3	.	.	TRBJ2-2	TGTGCCATCAGTGAGTCGATTCATAACACCGGGGAGCTGTTTTTT	CAISESIHNTGELFF
TRBV5-1	.	.	TRBJ1-3	TGCGCCAGCAGCTTGGACGTCTCGGGGGCCGGAAACACCATATATTTT	CASSLDVSGAGNTIYF
TRBV6-1	TRBD1	once	TRBJ1-6	TGTGCCAGCAGTGATCGACAGGGGGAGGTTTCACCCCTCCACTTT	CASSDRQGEVSPLHF
TRBV28	TRBD2	.	TRBJ2-7	TGTGCCGCTAGCGGGGACTCCTACGAGCAGTACTTC	CAASGDSYEQYF
TRBV15	TRBD1	once	TRBJ1-6	TGTGCCACCAGCAGAGATCGGACAGGGGGCTACTCACCCCTCCACTTT	CATSRDRTGGYSPLHF
TRBV4-2	TRBD1	few	TRBJ2-7	TGTGCCAGCAGCCAACATTTACCGGGACAGGGCTCCTACGAGCAGTACTTC	CASSQHLPGQGSYEQYF
TRBV5-5	.	.	TRBJ1-5	TGTGCCAGCAGCTTGTACTTAAGGGGGGATCAGCCCCAGCATTTT	CASSLYLRGDQPQHF
TRBV11-2	.	.	TRBJ2-5	TGTGCCAGCAGCCCGGTAGGGGCGGAAGAGACCCAGTACTTC	CASSPVGAEETQYF
TRBV24-1	.	.	TRBJ2-1	TGTGCCACCAGTGATTTGCTGGGACCTCAAGGGCAGTTCTTC	CATSDLLGPQGQFF
TRBV7-9	TRBD2	.	TRBJ2-3	TGTGCCAGCAGCTTACGACTAGCGGGGGCCACAGATACGCAGTATTTT	CASSLRLAGATDTQYF
TRBV6-5	.	.	TRBJ2-1	TGTGCCACCACTCGGGGGGCGCATGAGCAGTTCTTC	CATTRGAHEQFF
TRBV15	TRBD1	.	TRBJ1-2	TGTGCCACCAGCAACGGAGGGACAGGGGGCCATGGCTACACCTTC	CATSNGGTGGHGYTF
TRBV6-5	.	.	TRBJ1-5	TGTGCCAGCGCGGGGGGGGCTGGTGAGCCCCAGCATTTT	CASAGGAGEPQHF
TRBV28	.	.	TRBJ1-5	TGTGCCAGCAGTTTAGACTTAAATCGTCAGCCCCAGCATTTT	CASSLDLNRQPQHF
TRBV24-1	.	.	TRBJ2-5	TGTGCCACCAGTGACCTAAAGGAGACCCAGTACTTC	CATSDLKETQYF
TRBV12-3/TRBV12-4	.	once	TRBJ2-2	TGTGCCAGCATCCAGGGTGGCACCGGGGAGCTGTTTTTT	CASIQGGTGELFF
TRBV11-3	.	.	TRBJ2-1	TGTGCCAGCAGCCTCCGACGTTCCGTCGTGGATGAGCAGTTCTTC	CASSLRRSVVDEQFF
TRBV7-2	TRBD1	once	TRBJ1-2	TGTGCCAGCAGCGCGGGACAGTACTATGGCTACACCTTC	CASSAGQYYGYTF
TRBV27	.	.	TRBJ2-3	TGTGCCAGCAGTCTAGGGGGGGGGACAGATACGCAGTATTTT	CASSLGGGTDTQYF
TRBV9	.	.	TRBJ1-2	TGTGCCAGCACCCCTGATCCCAGGACTAACTATGGCTACACCTTC	CASTPDPRTNYGYTF
TRBV5-4	.	.	TRBJ2-7	TGTGCCAGCAGCTTTGATCTTGTGAACAACGAGCAGTACTTC	CASSFDLVNNEQYF
TRBV5-1	TRBD1	.	TRBJ1-1	TGCGCCAGCAGCTTGGCGACAGGGGGCTATGAAGCTTTCTTT	CASSLATGGYEAFF
TRBV21-1	.	.	TRBJ2-3	TGTGCCAGCAGTCCCGCCGACCAAAGCACAGATACGCAGTATTTT	CASSPADQSTDTQYF
TRBV28	.	.	TRBJ1-1	TGTGCCAGCAGTGACCAAAGGGGGGCAGGAGCTTTCTTT	CASSDQRGAGAFF
TRBV7-2	.	.	TRBJ1-2	TGTGCCAGCCGTGTGGGGACCCTCTATGGCTACACCTTC	CASRVGTLYGYTF
TRBV5-1	TRBD1	.	TRBJ2-7	TGCGCCAGCAGCTTGAGGGGGGACAGGTTCGACGAGCAGTACTTC	CASSLRGDRFDEQYF
TRBV28	.	.	TRBJ1-5	TGTGCCAGCACCCAACGGGGGGTCCATCAGCCCCAGCATTTT	CASTQRGVHQPQHF
TRBV6-5	.	.	TRBJ1-2	TGTGCCAGCAGCTTATTCCGAACCGGGATGCATGGCTACACCTTC	CASSLFRTGMHGYTF
TRBV7-3	.	once	TRBJ1-6	TGTGCCAGCAGCTTAAGAGGAGGGTTTTATAATTCACCCCTCCACTTT	CASSLRGGFYNSPLHF
TRBV6-2/TRBV6-3	.	.	TRBJ1-1	TGTGCCAGCAGTCCCGGAGGACGGGAGGGAACTGAAGCTTTCTTT	CASSPGGREGTEAFF
TRBV27	TRBD2	.	TRBJ2-7	TGTGCCAGCAGTCACAAGCCGGGAGGGACGTACGAGCAGTACTTC	CASSHKPGGTYEQYF